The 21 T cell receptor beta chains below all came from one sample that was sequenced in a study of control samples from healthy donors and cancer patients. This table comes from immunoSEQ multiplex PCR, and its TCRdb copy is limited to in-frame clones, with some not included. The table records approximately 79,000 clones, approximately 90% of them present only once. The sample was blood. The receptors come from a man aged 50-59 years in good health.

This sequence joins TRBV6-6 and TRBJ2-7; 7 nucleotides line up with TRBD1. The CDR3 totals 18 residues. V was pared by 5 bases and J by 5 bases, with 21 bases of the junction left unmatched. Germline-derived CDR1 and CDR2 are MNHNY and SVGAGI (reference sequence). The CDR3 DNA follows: TGTGCCAGCAGTCGAGGGACAGATTGGGCCCTTTGGAGCGACGAGCAGTACTTC. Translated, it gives CASSRGTDWALWSDEQYF.

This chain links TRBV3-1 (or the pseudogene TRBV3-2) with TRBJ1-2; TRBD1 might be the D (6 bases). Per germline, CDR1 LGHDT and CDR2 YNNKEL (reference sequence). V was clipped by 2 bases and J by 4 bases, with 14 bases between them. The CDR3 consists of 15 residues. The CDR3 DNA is TGTGCCAGCAGCCAACGGTCCGGGGGCACCTATGGCTACACCTTC. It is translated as CASSQRSGGTYGYTF.

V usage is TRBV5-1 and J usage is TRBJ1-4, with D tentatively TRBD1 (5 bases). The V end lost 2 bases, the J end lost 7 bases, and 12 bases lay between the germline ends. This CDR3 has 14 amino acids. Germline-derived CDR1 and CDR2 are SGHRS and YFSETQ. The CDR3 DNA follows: TGCGCCAGCAGCTTCCAGGGAAAAGGTGAAAAACTGTTTTTT. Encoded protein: CASSFQGKGEKLFF.

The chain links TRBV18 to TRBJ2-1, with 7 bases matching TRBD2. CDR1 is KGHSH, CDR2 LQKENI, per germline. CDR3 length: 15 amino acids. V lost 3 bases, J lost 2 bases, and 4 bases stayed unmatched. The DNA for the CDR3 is TGTGCCAGCTCACCCGGGGAGGGGACCTACAATGAGCAGTTCTTC. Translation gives CASSPGEGTYNEQFF.

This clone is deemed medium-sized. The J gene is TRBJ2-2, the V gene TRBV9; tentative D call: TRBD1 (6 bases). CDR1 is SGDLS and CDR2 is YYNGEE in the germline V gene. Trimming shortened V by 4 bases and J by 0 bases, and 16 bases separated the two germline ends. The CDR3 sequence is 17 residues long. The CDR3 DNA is TGTGCCAGCAGCCCCACCTCCAGGGGCACGAACACCGGGGAGCTGTTTTTT. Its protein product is CASSPTSRGTNTGELFF.

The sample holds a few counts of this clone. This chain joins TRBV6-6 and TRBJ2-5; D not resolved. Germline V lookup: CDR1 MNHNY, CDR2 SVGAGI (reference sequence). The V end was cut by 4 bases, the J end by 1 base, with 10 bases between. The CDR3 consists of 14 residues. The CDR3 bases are TGTGCCAGCAGTTGGCCCCAGACCCAAGAGACCCAGTACTTC. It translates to CASSWPQTQETQYF.

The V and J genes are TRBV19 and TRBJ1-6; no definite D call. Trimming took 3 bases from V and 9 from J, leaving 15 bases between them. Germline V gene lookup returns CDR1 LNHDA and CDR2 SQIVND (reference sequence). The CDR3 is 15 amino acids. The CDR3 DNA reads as TGTGCCAGTAGTATTGGGCCCAGGAGTGGTTCACCCCTCCACTTT. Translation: CASSIGPRSGSPLHF.

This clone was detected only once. In nucleotides, the CDR3 is TGTGCCAGCAGCTCAAAGACAGGGCGGAATCCTGAAGCTTTCTTT. Its translation: CASSSKTGRNPEAFF. This chain uses TRBV11-2 with TRBJ1-1, with TRBD1 matching over 7 bases. This CDR3 contains 15 residues. CDR1 is SGHAT, CDR2 FQNNGV, per germline. V shed 4 bases, J shed 6 bases, and the junction held 11 bases outside the gene matches.

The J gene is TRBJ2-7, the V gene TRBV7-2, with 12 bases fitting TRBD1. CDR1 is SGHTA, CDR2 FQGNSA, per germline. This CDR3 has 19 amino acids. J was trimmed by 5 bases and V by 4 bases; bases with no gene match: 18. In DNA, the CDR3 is TGTGCCAGCAGCTCCGGGACAGGGGGCGTTCTGCTGTATTGGGACGAGCAGTACTTC. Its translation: CASSSGTGGVLLYWDEQYF. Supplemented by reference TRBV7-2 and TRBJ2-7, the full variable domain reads GAGVSQSPSNKVTEKGKDVELRCDPISGHTALYWYRQSLGQGLEFLIYFQGNSAPDKSGLPSDRFSAERTGGSVSTLTIQRTQQEDSAVYLCASSSGTGGVLLYWDEQYFGPGTRLTVT.

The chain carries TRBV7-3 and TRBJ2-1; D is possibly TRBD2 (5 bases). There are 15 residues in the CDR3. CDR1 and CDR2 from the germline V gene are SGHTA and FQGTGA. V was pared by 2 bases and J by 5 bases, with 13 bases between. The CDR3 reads CASSLLQGRHNEQFF. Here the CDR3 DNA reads TGTGCCAGCAGCTTACTGCAAGGGAGACACAATGAGCAGTTCTTC.

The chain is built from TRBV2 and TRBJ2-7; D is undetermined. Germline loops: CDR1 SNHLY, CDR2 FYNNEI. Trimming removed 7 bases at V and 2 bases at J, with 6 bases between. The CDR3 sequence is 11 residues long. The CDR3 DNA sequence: TGTGCCAGCAATGAGGCCTACGAGCAGTACTTC. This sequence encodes CASNEAYEQYF.

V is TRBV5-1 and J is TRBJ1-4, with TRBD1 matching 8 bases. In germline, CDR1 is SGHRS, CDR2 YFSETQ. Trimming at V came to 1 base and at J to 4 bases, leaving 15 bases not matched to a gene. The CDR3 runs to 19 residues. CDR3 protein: CASSLWGVGTGRNNEKLFF. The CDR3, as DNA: TGCGCCAGCAGCTTGTGGGGGGTAGGGACAGGTCGAAATAATGAAAAACTGTTTTTT.

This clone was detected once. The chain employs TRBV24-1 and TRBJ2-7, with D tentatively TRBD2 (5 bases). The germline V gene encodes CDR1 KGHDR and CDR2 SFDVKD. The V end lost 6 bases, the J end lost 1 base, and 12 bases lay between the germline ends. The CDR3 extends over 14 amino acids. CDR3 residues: CATSNPGSSYEQYF. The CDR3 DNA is TGTGCCACCAGTAACCCGGGGTCGTCCTACGAGCAGTACTTC.

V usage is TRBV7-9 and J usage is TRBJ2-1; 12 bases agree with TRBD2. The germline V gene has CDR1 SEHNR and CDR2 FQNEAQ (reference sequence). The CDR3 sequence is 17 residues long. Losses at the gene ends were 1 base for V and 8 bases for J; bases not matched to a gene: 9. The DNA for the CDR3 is TGTGCCAGCAGCTTAGAAATACTAGCGGGGGGCTGGCATGAGCAGTTCTTC. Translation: CASSLEILAGGWHEQFF.

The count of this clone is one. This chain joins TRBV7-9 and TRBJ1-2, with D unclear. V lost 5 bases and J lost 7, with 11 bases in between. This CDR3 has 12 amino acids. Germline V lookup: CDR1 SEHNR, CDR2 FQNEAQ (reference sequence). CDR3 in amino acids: CASSPGGPGYTF. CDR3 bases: TGTGCCAGCAGCCCCGGAGGGCCTGGCTACACCTTC.

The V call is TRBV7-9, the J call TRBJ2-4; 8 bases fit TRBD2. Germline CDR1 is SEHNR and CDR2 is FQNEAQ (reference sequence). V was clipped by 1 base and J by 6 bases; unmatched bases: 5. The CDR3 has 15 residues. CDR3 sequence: CASSLDTGGRNIQYF. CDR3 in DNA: TGTGCCAGCAGCTTAGATACGGGGGGGCGAAACATTCAGTACTTC.

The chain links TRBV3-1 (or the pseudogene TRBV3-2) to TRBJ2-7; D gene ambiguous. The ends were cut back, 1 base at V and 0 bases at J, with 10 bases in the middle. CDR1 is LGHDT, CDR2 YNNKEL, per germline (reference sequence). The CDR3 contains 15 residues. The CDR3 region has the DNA TGTGCCAGCAGCCAAGGGGCAGTCAGCTCCTACGAGCAGTACTTC. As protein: CASSQGAVSSYEQYF.

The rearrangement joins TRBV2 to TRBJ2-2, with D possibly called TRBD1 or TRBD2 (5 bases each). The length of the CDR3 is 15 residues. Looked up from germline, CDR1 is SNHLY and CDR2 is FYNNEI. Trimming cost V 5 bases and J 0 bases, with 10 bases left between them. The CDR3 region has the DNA TGTGCCAGCAGTCGGGACGTCGCGAACACCGGGGAGCTGTTTTTT. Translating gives CASSRDVANTGELFF.

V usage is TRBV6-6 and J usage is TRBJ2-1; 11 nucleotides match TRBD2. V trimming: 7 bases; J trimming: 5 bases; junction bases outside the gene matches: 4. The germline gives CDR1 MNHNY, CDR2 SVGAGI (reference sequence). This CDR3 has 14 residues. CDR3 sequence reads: CASTVLAGDNEQFF. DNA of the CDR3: TGTGCCAGCACCGTACTAGCGGGGGACAATGAGCAGTTCTTC.

The CDR3 spells CASSFWGDDSYEQYF. In DNA form, the CDR3 reads TGTGCCAGCAGCTTTTGGGGGGACGACTCCTACGAGCAGTACTTC. V is TRBV13 and J is TRBJ2-7, with a possible D match to TRBD2 (6 bases). The CDR3 covers 15 residues. V lost 3 bases and J 0 bases, leaving 12 bases between the germline ends. CDR1 PRHDT and CDR2 FYEKMQ come from the germline V gene (reference sequence).

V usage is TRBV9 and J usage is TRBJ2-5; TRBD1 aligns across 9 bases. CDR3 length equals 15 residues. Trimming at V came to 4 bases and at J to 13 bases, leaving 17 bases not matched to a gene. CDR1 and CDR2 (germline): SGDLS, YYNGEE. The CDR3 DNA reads TGTGCCAGCAGCCTCCAGGCTTCAGGACAGGGGACTCTGTACTTC. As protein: CASSLQASGQGTLYF. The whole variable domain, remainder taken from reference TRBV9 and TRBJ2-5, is DSGVTQTPKHLITATGQRVTLRCSPRSGDLSVYWYQQSLDQGLQFLIQYYNGEERAKGNILERFSAQQFPDLHSELNLSSLELGDSALYFCASSLQASGQGTLYFGPGTRLLVL.